The 12 T cell receptor beta chains in this list originate from one sample, sequenced in a study of identical twins. In TCRdb, the 5' RACE reads were re-called with MiXCR into one record per CDR3 protein. Of about 720,000 distinct CDR3 sequences listed, roughly 18% are singletons. The data were also submitted as part of a second study, on T cells expressing NK-cell markers.

Sequences were obtained from PBMCs. Receptor source: a woman younger than 30 in good health.

This clonotype was detected only a few times. The chain combines TRBV20-1 with TRBJ2-1, with a weak D call TRBD2 (6 bases). V was pared by 3 bases and J by 1 base, with 22 bases between. The germline gives CDR1 DFQATT, CDR2 SNEGSKA (reference sequence). The CDR3 sequence is 18 residues long. Here the CDR3 reads CSASGMGLGRSSYNEQFF. CDR3 nucleotide sequence: TGCAGTGCTAGCGGTATGGGGCTCGGGAGAAGTTCCTACAATGAGCAGTTCTTC.

In its sample, this clonotype was seen many times. The gene calls are TRBV6-5 and TRBJ2-7; D is possibly TRBD1 or TRBD2 (6 bases each). Germline V CDR1 and CDR2: MNHEY, SVGAGI. The CDR3 runs 15 residues. The V end was cut by 6 bases, the J end by 2 bases, with 17 bases between. The CDR3 spells CASRSSGGGAYEQYF. The CDR3 DNA reads as TGTGCCAGCAGATCCTCCGGGGGCGGAGCCTACGAGCAGTACTTC.

The chain employs TRBV6-6 and TRBJ2-7, with TRBD2 matching over 10 bases. V was pared by 8 bases and J by 5 bases, with 6 bases of the junction left unmatched. The CDR3 sequence is 13 residues long. Germline lookup yields CDR1 MNHNY and CDR2 SVGAGI (reference sequence). This chain's CDR3 is CASVSSGSNEQYF. The DNA of the CDR3 is TGTGCCAGCGTTTCTAGCGGGAGTAACGAGCAGTACTTC.

In this sample, this clonotype turned up a few times. The chain couples TRBV20-1 to TRBJ1-2; D gene uncertain. Germline CDR1 reads DFQATT; CDR2 reads SNEGSKA (reference sequence). Trimming stripped 2 bases from V and 0 bases from J, with 4 bases between. The CDR3 is 12 amino acids. The CDR3 DNA reads TGCAGTGCTAGACGGACTAACTATGGCTACACCTTC. Translated: CSARRTNYGYTF.

The rearrangement links TRBV12-3 or TRBV12-4 to TRBJ2-7; D gene unclear. V was trimmed by 3 bases and J by 1 base, leaving 10 bases between them. CDR3 length equals 14 residues. The CDR3 sequence: CASSFFGRSYEQYF. CDR3 nucleotide sequence: TGTGCCAGCAGTTTTTTTGGACGGTCCTACGAGCAGTACTTC.

The chain uses TRBV10-3 and TRBJ2-1; TRBD2 matches 7 bases. V trimming: 0 bases; J trimming: 4 bases; junction bases outside the gene matches: 6. Germline lookup yields CDR1 ENHRY and CDR2 SYGVKD. The CDR3 totals 16 residues. The CDR3 sequence is CAISESRSSGYNEQFF. CDR3 coding DNA: TGTGCCATCAGTGAGTCGAGGTCTAGCGGTTACAATGAGCAGTTCTTC.

In its sample, this clonotype was seen a few times. CDR3 nucleotide sequence: TGTGCCAGCAGACGTCGGTCCACTGAAGCTTTCTTT. Its protein product is CASRRRSTEAFF. The genes are TRBV6-5 and TRBJ1-1; D not resolved. The CDR3 covers 12 residues. Germline CDR1 is MNHEY and CDR2 is SVGAGI. The V gene lost 6 bases and the J gene lost 4 bases, with 9 bases spanning the gap.

As DNA, the CDR3 is TGTGCCAGCAGTTCGGGGGGCACCTCCTACGAGCAGTACTTC. Translated: CASSSGGTSYEQYF. This chain joins TRBV12-3 or TRBV12-4 and TRBJ2-7, with D perhaps TRBD2 (7 bases). V lost 4 bases to trimming and J lost 0 bases, with 10 bases between them. CDR3 length: 14 residues.

Many counts were recorded for this clonotype. This chain joins TRBV10-1 and TRBJ1-2; no reliable D call. This CDR3 spans 11 amino acids. The V and J ends lost 0 bases and 8 bases respectively, with 4 bases between them. Germline V gives CDR1 WNHNN, CDR2 SYGVQD (reference sequence). The CDR3 protein is CASSESYGYTF. DNA for the CDR3: TGCGCCAGCAGTGAGTCCTACGGCTACACCTTC.

This clonotype showed up just a few times. This chain joins TRBV20-1 and TRBJ2-1, with unresolved D. Germline CDR1 DFQATT, CDR2 SNEGSKA (reference sequence). Trimming removed 3 bases from V and 6 bases from J, with 9 bases in between. This CDR3 has 12 amino acids. CDR3 nucleotides: TGCAGTGCTAGTATCATTATCAATGAGCAGTTCTTC. It translates to CSASIIINEQFF.

A few counts support this clonotype. This chain links TRBV5-1 with TRBJ2-7; the D is unclear. Germline V gene lookup returns CDR1 SGHRS and CDR2 YFSETQ. V was shortened by 6 bases and J by 2 bases, with 15 bases between the two germline ends. This CDR3 comprises 14 residues. The CDR3 nucleotides are TGCGCCAGCACCATTGGAAGCCTACCCTACGAGCAGTACTTC. Its translation: CASTIGSLPYEQYF.

V is TRBV7-2 and J is TRBJ2-7; D is uncertain. The CDR3 totals 15 residues. Germline loops: CDR1 SGHTA, CDR2 FQGNSA. V was pared by 5 bases and J by 4 bases, with 18 bases between. DNA of the CDR3: TGTGCCAGCAGCGGCGGCGGCGGCAATCCTTACGAGCAGTACTTC. Protein: CASSGGGGNPYEQYF.